This T cell receptor beta chain stems from a study of Graves' ophthalmopathy and Graves' hyperthyroidism. Trimming took 5 bases from V and 3 from J; bases not matched to a gene: 4. This CDR3 contains 14 residues. Per germline, CDR1 SGHVS and CDR2 FQNEAQ. RNA transcripts yielded amplified TCR beta CDR3 regions. Second-round multiplex PCR came after first-round RT-PCR with HTBI primers. TCRdb passed the multiplex PCR reads through MiXCR, listing each CDR3 protein once. Counted here are hundreds of thousands of distinct CDR3 sequences, around 20% occurring once; the ten biggest clones make up under 3.5%. This clonotype was recorded at least ten times. Stable hyperthyroidism referred to disease that showed no ophthalmopathy within 18 months of follow-up.

The sample consisted of peripheral blood. The V gene is TRBV7-8, the J gene TRBJ1-1, with TRBD1 matching 9 bases. This clonotype was obtained from a woman aged 18-29 years with stable Graves' hyperthyroidism. CDR3 sequence reads: CASSRTGEDTEAFF. As DNA, the CDR3 is TGTGCCAGCAGCCGGACAGGGGAAGACACTGAAGCTTTCTTT.